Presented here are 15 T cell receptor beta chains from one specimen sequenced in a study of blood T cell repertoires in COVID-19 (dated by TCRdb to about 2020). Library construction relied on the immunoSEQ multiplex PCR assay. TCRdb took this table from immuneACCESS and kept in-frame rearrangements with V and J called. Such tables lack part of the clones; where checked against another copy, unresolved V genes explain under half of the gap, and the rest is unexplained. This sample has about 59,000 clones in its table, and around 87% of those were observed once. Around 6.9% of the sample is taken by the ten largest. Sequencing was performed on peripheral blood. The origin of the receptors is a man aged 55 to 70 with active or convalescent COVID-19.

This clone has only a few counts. CDR3 loop: CASSPSLKRTGELFF. Written as DNA, the CDR3 is TGTGCCAGCAGCCCCTCCCTTAAGAGGACCGGGGAGCTGTTTTTT. The rearrangement links TRBV6-5 to TRBJ2-2; the D is unclear. The CDR3 contains 15 residues. V was pared by 6 bases and J by 5 bases, with 16 bases between. Germline CDR1 MNHEY, CDR2 SVGAGI.

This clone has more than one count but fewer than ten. CDR3 bases: TGTGCCTGGAGTGTACCTGGGCCTATGAACACTGAAGCTTTCTTT. This gives the protein CAWSVPGPMNTEAFF. The chain uses TRBV30 and TRBJ1-1; no firm D call. The CDR3 spans 15 residues. Germline loops: CDR1 GTSNPN, CDR2 SVGIG (reference sequence). The V and J ends lost 0 bases and 0 bases respectively, with 11 bases between them.

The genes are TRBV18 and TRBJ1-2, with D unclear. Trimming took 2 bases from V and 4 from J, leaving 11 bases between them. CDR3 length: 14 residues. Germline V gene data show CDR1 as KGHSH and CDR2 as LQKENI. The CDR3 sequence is CASSPSVSRYGYTF. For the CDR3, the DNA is TGTGCCAGCTCACCATCCGTGTCTCGCTATGGCTACACCTTC.

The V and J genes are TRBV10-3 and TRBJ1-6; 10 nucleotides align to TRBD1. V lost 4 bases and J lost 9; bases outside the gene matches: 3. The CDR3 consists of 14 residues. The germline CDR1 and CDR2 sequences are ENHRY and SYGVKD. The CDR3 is CAISVGQGSSPLHF. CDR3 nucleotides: TGTGCCATCAGTGTGGGACAGGGGTCTTCACCCCTCCACTTT.

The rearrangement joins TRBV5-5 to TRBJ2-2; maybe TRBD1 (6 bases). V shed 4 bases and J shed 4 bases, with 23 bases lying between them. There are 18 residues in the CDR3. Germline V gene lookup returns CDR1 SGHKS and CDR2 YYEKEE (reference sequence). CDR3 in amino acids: CASSRHTGLGTSTGELFF. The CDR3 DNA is TGTGCCAGCAGCCGGCACACAGGGTTGGGGACGAGCACCGGGGAGCTGTTTTTT. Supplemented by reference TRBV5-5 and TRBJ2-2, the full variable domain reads DAGVTQSPTHLIKTRGQQVTLRCSPISGHKSVSWYQQVLGQGPQFIFQYYEKEERGRGNFPDRFSARQFPNYSSELNVNALLLGDSALYLCASSRHTGLGTSTGELFFGEGSRLTVL.

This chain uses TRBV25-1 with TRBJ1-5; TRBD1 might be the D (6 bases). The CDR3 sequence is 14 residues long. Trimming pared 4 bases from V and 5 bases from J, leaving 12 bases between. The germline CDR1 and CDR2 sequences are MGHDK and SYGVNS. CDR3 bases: TGTGCCAGCAGTGGGTTCAGGGGACATCAGCCCCAGCATTTT. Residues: CASSGFRGHQPQHF. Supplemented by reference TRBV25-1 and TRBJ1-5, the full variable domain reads EADIYQTPRYLVIGTGKKITLECSQTMGHDKMYWYQQDPGMELHLIHYSYGVNSTEKGDLSSESTVSRIRTEHFPLTLESARPSHTSQYLCASSGFRGHQPQHFGDGTRLSIL.

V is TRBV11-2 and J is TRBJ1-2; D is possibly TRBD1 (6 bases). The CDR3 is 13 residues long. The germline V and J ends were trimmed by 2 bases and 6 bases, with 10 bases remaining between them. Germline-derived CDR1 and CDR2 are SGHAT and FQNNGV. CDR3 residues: CASSLRQGNGYTF. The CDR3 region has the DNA TGTGCCAGCAGCTTACGGCAGGGGAATGGCTACACCTTC.

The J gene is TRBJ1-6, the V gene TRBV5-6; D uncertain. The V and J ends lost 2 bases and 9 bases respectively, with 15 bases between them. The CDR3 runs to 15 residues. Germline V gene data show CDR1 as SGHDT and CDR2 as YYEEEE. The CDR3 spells CASSLLGPGGSPLHF. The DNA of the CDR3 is TGTGCCAGCAGCTTATTGGGTCCGGGAGGTTCACCCCTCCACTTT.

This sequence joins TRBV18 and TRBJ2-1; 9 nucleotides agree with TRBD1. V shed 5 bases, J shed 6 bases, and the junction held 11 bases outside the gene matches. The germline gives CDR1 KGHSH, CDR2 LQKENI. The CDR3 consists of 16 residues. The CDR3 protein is CASSFGTGTAGNEQFF. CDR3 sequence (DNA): TGTGCCAGCTCATTCGGGACAGGGACCGCGGGCAATGAGCAGTTCTTC.

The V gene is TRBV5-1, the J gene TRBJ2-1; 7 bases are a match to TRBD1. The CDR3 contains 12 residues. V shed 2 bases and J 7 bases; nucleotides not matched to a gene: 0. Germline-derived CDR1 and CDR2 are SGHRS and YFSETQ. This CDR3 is CASSFRGNEQFF. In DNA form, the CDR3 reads TGCGCCAGCAGCTTCAGGGGGAATGAGCAGTTCTTC.

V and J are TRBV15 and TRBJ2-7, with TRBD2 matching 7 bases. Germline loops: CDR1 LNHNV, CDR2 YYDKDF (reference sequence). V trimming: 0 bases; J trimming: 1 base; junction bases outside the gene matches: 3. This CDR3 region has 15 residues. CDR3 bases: TGTGCCACCAGCAGAGAAGGTAGCGGGTCCTACGAGCAGTACTTC. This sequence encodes CATSREGSGSYEQYF.

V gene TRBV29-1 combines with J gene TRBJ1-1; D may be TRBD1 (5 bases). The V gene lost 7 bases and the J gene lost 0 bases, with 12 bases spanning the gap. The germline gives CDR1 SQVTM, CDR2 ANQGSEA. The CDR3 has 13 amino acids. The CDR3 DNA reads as TGCAGCGGAAGGAGGGGATTGAACACTGAAGCTTTCTTT. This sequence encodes CSGRRGLNTEAFF. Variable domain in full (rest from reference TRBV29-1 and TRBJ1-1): SAVISQKPSRDICQRGTSLTIQCQVDSQVTMMFWYRQQPGQSLTLIATANQGSEATYESGFVIDKFPISRPNLTFSTLTVSNMSPEDSSIYLCSGRRGLNTEAFFGQGTRLTVV.

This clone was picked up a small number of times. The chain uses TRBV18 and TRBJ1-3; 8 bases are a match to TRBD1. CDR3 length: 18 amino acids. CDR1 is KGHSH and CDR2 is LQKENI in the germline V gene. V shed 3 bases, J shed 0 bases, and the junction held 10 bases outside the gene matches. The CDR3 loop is CASSPRQGIESSGNTIYF. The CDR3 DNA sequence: TGTGCCAGCTCACCCAGACAGGGGATTGAGAGCTCTGGAAACACCATATATTTT.

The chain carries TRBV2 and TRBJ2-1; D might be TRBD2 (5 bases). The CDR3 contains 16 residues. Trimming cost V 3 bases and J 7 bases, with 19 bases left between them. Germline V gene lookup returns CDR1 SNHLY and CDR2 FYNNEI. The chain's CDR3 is CASSDPLARVTNEQFF. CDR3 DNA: TGTGCCAGCAGTGACCCCCTAGCACGGGTTACAAATGAGCAGTTCTTC.

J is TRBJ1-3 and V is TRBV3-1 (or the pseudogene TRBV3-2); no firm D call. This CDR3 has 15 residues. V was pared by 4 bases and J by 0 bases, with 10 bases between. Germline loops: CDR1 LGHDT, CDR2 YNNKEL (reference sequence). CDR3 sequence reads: CASSPSASSGNTIYF. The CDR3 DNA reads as TGTGCCAGCAGCCCCTCAGCTAGCTCTGGAAACACCATATATTTT.